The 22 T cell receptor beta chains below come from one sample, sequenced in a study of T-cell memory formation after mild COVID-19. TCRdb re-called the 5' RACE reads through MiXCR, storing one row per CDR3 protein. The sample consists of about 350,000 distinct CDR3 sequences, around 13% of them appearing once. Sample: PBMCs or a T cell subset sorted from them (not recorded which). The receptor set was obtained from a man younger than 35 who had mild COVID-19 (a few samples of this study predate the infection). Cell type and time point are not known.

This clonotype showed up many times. Written as DNA, the CDR3 is TGTGCCAGCAGCCCTGCTAGCGTCGGGGAGCTGTTTTTT. This translates into CASSPASVGELFF. The chain has TRBV9 and TRBJ2-2, with D perhaps TRBD2 (6 bases). This CDR3 region has 13 residues. Germline V gene data show CDR1 as SGDLS and CDR2 as YYNGEE. The V and J ends lost 4 bases and 7 bases respectively, with 11 bases between them.

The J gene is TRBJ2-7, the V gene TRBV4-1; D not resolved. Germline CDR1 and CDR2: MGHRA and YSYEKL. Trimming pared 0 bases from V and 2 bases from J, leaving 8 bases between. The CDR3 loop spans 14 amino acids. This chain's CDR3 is CASSQDLGAYEQYV. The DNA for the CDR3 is TGCGCCAGCAGCCAAGATTTAGGAGCCTACGAGCAGTACGTC.

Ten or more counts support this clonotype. The CDR3 nucleotides are TGTGCCAGCAGCTTCAGGGCCAAGAACACTGAAGCTTTCTTT. Its translation is CASSFRAKNTEAFF. V usage is TRBV5-5 and J usage is TRBJ1-1; weak D call: TRBD1 (5 bases). The CDR3 length is 14 residues. Germline V lookup: CDR1 SGHKS, CDR2 YYEKEE (reference sequence). Trimming removed 2 bases from V and 1 base from J, with 9 bases in between.

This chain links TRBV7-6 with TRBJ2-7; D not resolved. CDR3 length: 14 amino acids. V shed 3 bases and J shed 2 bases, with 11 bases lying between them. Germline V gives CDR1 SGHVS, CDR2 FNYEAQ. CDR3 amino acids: CASSFKNSAYEQYF. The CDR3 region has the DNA TGTGCCAGCAGCTTTAAGAACAGCGCCTACGAGCAGTACTTC.

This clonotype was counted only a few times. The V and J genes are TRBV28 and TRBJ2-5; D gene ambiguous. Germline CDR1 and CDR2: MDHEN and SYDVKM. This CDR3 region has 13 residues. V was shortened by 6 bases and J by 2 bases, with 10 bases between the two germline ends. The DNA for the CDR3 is TGTGCCAGCAGAGGGCCAATGCAAGAGACCCAGTACTTC. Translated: CASRGPMQETQYF.

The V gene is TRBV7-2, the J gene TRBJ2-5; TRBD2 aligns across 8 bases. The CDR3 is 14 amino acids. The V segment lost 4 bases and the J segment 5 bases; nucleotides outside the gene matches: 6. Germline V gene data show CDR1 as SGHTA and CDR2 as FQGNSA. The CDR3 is CASSSAGGRETQYF. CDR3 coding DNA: TGTGCCAGCAGCTCCGCGGGGGGCCGGGAGACCCAGTACTTC.

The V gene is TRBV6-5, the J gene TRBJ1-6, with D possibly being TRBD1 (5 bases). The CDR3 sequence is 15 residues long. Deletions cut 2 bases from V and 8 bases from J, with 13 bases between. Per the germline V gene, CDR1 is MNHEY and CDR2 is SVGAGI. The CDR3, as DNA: TGTGCCAGCAGTTACAGCGGGCAGGGACATTCACCCCTCCACTTT. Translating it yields CASSYSGQGHSPLHF.

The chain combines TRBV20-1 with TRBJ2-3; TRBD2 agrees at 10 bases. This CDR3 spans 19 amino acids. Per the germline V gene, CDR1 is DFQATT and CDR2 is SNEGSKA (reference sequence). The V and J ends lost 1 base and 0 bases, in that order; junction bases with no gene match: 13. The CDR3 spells CSARASGGAGRSSTDTQYF. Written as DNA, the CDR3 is TGCAGTGCTAGAGCAAGCGGGGGGGCCGGCAGATCGAGCACAGATACGCAGTATTTT.

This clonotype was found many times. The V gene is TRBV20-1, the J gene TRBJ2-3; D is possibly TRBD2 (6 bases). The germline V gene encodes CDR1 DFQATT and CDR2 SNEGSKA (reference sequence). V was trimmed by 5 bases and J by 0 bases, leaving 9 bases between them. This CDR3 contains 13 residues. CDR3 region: CSAAGISTDTQYF. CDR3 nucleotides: TGCAGTGCTGCGGGGATTAGCACAGATACGCAGTATTTT.

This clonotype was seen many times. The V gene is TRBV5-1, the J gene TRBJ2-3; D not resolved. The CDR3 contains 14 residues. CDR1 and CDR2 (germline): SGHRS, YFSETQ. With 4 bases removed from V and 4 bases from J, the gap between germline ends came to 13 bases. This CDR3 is CASSHSNSADTQYF. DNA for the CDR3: TGCGCCAGCAGCCATAGTAATTCTGCAGATACGCAGTATTTT.

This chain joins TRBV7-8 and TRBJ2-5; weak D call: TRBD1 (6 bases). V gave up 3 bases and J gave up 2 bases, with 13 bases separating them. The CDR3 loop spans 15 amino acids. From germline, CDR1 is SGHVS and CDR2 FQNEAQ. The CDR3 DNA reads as TGTGCCAGCAGCTTTTGGGGACAAAGTCAAGAGACCCAGTACTTC. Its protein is CASSFWGQSQETQYF.

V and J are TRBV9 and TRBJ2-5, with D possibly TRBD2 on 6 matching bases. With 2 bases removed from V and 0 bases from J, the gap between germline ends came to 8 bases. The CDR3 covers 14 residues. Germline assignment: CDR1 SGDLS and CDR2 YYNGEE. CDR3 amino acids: CASSVTGDQETQYF. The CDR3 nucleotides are TGTGCCAGCAGCGTGACGGGGGACCAAGAGACCCAGTACTTC.

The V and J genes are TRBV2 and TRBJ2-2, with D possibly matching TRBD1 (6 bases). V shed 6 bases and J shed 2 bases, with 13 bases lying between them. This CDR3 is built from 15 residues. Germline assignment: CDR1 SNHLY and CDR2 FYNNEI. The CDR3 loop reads CASRATGPNTGELFF. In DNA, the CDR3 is TGTGCCAGCAGGGCGACAGGCCCAAACACCGGGGAGCTGTTTTTT.

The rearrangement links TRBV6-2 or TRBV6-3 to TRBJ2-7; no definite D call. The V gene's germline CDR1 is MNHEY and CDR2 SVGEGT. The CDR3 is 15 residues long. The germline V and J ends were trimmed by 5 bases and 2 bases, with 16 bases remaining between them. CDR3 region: CASSRRPPGAYEQYV. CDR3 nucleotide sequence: TGTGCCAGCAGTCGACGGCCCCCCGGAGCCTACGAGCAGTACGTC.

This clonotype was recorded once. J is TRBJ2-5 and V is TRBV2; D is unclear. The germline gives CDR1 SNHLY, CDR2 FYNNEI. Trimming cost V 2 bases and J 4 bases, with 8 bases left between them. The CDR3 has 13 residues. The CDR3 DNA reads TGTGCCAGCAGTGAAAGGGTGGCAGAGACCCAGTACTTC. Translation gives CASSERVAETQYF.

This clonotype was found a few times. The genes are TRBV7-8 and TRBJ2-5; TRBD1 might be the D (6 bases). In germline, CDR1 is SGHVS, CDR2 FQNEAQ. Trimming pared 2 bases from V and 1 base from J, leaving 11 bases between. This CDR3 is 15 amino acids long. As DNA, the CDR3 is TGTGCCAGCAGCTTACGGGGCAGGGGCCAAGAGACCCAGTACTTC. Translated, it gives CASSLRGRGQETQYF. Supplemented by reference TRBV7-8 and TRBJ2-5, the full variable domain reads GAGVSQSPRYKVAKRGQDVALRCDPISGHVSLFWYQQALGQGPEFLTYFQNEAQLDKSGLPSDRFFAERPEGSVSTLKIQRTQQEDSAVYLCASSLRGRGQETQYFGPGTRLLVL.

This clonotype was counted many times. CDR3 bases: TGTGCCAGCAGCTTAGCGGGGGGCACAGATACGCAGTATTTT. Translating gives CASSLAGGTDTQYF. The rearrangement uses TRBV7-3 and TRBJ2-3; 7 bases map to TRBD2. The CDR3 sequence is 14 residues long. Trimming at V came to 2 bases and at J to 1 base, leaving 0 bases not matched to a gene. In germline, CDR1 is SGHTA, CDR2 FQGTGA. The full variable domain, completed using reference TRBV7-3 and TRBJ2-3, is GAGVSQTPSNKVTEKGKYVELRCDPISGHTALYWYRQSLGQGPEFLIYFQGTGAADDSGLPNDRFFAVRPEGSVSTLKIQRTERGDSAVYLCASSLAGGTDTQYFGPGTRLTVL.

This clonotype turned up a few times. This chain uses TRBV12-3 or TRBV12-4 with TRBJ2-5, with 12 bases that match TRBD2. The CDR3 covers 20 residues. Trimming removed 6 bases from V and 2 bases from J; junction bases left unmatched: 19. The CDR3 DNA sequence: TGTGCCAGCAGCCCGGCGTCACTAGCGGGGGGCTACCGCCCTCAAGAGACCCAGTACTTC. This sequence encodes CASSPASLAGGYRPQETQYF.

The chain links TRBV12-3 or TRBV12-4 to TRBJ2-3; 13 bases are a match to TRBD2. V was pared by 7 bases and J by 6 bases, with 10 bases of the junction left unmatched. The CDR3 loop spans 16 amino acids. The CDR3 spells CASNLLAGGPGDTQYF. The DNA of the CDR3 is TGTGCCAGCAACCTACTAGCGGGGGGGCCAGGGGATACGCAGTATTTT.

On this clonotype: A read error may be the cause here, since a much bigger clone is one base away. The CDR3, as DNA: TGTGCCAGCAGCTTAGACCGCCACGGTGAAGCTTTATTT. This translates into CASSLDRHGEALF. The chain employs TRBV11-2 and TRBJ1-1, with D unclear. This CDR3 region has 13 residues. The germline V gene encodes CDR1 SGHAT and CDR2 FQNNGV.

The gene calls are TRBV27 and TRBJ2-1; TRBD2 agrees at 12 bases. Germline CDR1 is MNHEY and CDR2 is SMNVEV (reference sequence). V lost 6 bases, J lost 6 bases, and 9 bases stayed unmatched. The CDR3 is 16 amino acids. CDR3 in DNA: TGTGCCAGCAGACGACTAGGGACTAGCGGGCTCAATGAGCAGTTCTTC. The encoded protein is CASRRLGTSGLNEQFF.

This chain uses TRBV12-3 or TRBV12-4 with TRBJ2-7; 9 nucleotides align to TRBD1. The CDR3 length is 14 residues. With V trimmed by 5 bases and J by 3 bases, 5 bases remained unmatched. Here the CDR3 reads CASSIDRGSYEQYF. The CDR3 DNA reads TGTGCCAGCAGTATCGACAGGGGGAGCTACGAGCAGTACTTC.